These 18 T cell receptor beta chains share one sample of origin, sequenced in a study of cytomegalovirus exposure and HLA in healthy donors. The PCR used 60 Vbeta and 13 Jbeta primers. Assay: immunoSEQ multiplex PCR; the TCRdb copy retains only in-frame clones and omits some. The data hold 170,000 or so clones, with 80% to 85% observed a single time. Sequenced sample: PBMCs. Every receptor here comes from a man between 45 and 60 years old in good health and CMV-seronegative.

The CDR3 protein is CASSVGGKAYNEQFF. The CDR3, as DNA: TGTGCCAGCAGCGTAGGCGGGAAGGCCTACAATGAGCAGTTCTTC. The chain carries TRBV9 and TRBJ2-1; possible D gene TRBD2, 6 bases. V lost 0 bases to trimming and J lost 2 bases, with 9 bases between them. Looked up from germline, CDR1 is SGDLS and CDR2 is YYNGEE. CDR3 length: 15 amino acids.

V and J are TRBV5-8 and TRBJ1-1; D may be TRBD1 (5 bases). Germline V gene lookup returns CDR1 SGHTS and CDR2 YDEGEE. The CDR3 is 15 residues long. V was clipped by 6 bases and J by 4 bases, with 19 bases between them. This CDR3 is CASMPRGALGTEAFF. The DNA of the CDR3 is TGTGCCAGCATGCCACGTGGGGCCCTTGGCACTGAAGCTTTCTTT.

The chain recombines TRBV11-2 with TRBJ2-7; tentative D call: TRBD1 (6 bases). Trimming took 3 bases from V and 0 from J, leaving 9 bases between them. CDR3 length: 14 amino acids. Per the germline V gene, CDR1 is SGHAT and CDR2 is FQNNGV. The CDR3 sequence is CASSFQGSSYEQYF. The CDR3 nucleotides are TGTGCCAGCAGCTTCCAGGGGAGCTCCTACGAGCAGTACTTC.

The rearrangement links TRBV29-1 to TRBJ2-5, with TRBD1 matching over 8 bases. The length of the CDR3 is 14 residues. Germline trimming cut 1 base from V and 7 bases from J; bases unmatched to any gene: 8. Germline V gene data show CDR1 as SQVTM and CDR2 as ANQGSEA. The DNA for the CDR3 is TGCAGCGTTGAAGCGGACAGGGCCCGTTGGACCCAGTACTTC. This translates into CSVEADRARWTQYF.

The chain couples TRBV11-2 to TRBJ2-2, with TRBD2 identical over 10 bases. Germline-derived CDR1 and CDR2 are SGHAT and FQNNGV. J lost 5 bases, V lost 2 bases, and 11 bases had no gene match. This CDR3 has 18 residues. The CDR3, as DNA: TGTGCCAGCAGCTTACCTACGGGAGCGGGGGGGGCAACCGGGGAGCTGTTTTTT. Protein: CASSLPTGAGGATGELFF. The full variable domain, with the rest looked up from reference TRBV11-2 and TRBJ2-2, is EAGVAQSPRYKIIEKRQSVAFWCNPISGHATLYWYQQILGQGPKLLIQFQNNGVVDDSQLPKDRFSAERLKGVDSTLKIQPAKLEDSAVYLCASSLPTGAGGATGELFFGEGSRLTVL.

The CDR3 reads CASIIGVGGYTF. The DNA of the CDR3 is TGTGCCAGCATTATAGGGGTGGGCGGCTACACCTTC. The rearrangement uses TRBV6-5 and TRBJ1-2; tentative D call: TRBD1 (5 bases). V shed 7 bases and J shed 8 bases, with 14 bases lying between them. CDR1 is MNHEY and CDR2 is SVGAGI in the germline V gene. The CDR3 is 12 residues long.

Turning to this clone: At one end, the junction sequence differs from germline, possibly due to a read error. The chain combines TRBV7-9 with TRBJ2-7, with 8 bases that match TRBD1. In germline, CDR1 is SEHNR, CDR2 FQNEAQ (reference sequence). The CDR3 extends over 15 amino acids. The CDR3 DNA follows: TGTTCCAGCAGCCTAGGACAGGGACCCTCCTACGAGCAGTACTTC. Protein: CSSSLGQGPSYEQYF.

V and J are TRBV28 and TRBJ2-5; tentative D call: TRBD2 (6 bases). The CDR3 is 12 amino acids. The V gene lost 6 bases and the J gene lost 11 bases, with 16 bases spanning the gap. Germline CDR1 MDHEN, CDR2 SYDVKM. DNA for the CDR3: TGTGCCAGCAGCCCTACCCCCCGGGAGCAGTACTTC. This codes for CASSPTPREQYF.

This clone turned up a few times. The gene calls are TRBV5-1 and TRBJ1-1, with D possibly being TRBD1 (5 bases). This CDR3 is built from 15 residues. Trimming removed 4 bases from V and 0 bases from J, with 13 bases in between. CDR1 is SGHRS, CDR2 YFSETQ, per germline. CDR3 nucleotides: TGCGCCAGCAGCGCCGGACAAATTTTGAACACTGAAGCTTTCTTT. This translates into CASSAGQILNTEAFF. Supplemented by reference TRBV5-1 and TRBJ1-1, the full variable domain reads KAGVTQTPRYLIKTRGQQVTLSCSPISGHRSVSWYQQTPGQGLQFLFEYFSETQRNKGNFPGRFSGRQFSNSRSEMNVSTLELGDSALYLCASSAGQILNTEAFFGQGTRLTVV.

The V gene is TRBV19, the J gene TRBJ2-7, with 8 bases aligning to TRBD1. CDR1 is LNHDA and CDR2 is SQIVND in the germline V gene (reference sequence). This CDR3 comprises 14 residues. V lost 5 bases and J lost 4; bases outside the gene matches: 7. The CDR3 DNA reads TGTGCCAGTAGTCCTAGGACAGGGTATTACGAGCAGTACTTC. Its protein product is CASSPRTGYYEQYF.

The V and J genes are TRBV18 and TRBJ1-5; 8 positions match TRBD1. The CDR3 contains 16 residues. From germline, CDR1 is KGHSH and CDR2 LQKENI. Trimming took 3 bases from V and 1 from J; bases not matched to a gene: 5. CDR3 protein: CASSPPGTGSNQPQHF. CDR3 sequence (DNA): TGTGCCAGCTCACCTCCCGGGACAGGCAGCAATCAGCCCCAGCATTTT.

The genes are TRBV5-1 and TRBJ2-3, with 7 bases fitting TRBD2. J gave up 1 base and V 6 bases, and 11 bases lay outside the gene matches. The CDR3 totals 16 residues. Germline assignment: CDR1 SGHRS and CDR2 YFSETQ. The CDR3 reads CASNQKWEGGTDTQYF. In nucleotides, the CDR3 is TGCGCCAGCAACCAGAAGTGGGAGGGAGGCACAGATACGCAGTATTTT. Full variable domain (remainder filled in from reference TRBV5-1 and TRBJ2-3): KAGVTQTPRYLIKTRGQQVTLSCSPISGHRSVSWYQQTPGQGLQFLFEYFSETQRNKGNFPGRFSGRQFSNSRSEMNVSTLELGDSALYLCASNQKWEGGTDTQYFGPGTRLTVL.

Here the CDR3 DNA reads TGTGCCAGCAGCTCGGTCGCAGGGGGCGATTTGTCCCAGCATTTT. Its protein is CASSSVAGGDLSQHF. The chain carries TRBV5-6 and TRBJ1-5, with 8 bases aligning to TRBD1. Germline lookup yields CDR1 SGHDT and CDR2 YYEEEE. V shed 3 bases and J 11 bases; nucleotides not matched to a gene: 13. The CDR3 has 15 residues.

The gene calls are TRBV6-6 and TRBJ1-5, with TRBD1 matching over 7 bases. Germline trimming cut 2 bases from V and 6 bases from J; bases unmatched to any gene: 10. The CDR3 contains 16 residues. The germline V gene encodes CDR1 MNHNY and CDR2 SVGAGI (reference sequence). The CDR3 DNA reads TGTGCCAGCAGTTACGCCCGACAGGGTTTTGTTCAGCCCCAGCATTTT. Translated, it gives CASSYARQGFVQPQHF.

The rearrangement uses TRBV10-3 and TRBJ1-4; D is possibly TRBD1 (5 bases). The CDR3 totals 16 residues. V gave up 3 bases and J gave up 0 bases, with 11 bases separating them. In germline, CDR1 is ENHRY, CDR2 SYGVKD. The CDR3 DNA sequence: TGTGCCATCAGTGAAAGCCCGACAGCAACTAATGAAAAACTGTTTTTT. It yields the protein CAISESPTATNEKLFF.

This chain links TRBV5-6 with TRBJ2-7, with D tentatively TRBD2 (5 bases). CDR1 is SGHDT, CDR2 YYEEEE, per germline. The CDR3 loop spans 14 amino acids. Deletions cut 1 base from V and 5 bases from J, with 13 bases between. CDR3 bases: TGTGCCAGCAGCTTGTACGGGGAACGGAACGAGCAGTACTTC. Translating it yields CASSLYGERNEQYF.

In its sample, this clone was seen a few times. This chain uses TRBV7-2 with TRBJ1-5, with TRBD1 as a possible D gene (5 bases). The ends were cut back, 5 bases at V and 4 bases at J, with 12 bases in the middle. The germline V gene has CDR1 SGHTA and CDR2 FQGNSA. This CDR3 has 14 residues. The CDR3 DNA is TGTGCCAGCAGCCCTGACAGTACTAATCAGCCCCAGCATTTT. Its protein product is CASSPDSTNQPQHF.

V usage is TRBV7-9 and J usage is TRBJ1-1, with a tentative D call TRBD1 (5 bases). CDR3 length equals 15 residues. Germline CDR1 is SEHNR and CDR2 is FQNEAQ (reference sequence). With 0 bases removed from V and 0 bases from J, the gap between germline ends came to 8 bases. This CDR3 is CASSLAPGMNTEAFF. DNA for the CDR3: TGTGCCAGCAGCTTAGCCCCAGGGATGAACACTGAAGCTTTCTTT. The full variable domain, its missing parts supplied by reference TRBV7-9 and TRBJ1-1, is DTGVSQNPRHKITKRGQNVTFRCDPISEHNRLYWYRQTLGQGPEFLTYFQNEAQLEKSRLLSDRFSAERPKGSFSTLEIQRTEQGDSAMYLCASSLAPGMNTEAFFGQGTRLTVV.